This entry lists 22 T cell receptor beta chains sequenced from one sample in a study of cytomegalovirus exposure and HLA in healthy donors. The primer mix had 60 Vbeta and 13 Jbeta primers. TCRdb's copy holds only in-frame clones and misses some; the assay was immunoSEQ multiplex PCR. The data hold about 99,000 clones, with more than 75% observed a single time. The specimen sequenced was PBMCs. The receptors were sampled from a young woman in good health and CMV-seropositive.

This clone was counted only a few times. J is TRBJ1-3 and V is TRBV7-7; the D gene is possibly TRBD1 (6 bases). Germline assignment: CDR1 SSHAT and CDR2 FNYEAQ (reference sequence). This CDR3 spans 21 amino acids. The V end was cut by 5 bases, the J end by 0 bases, with 29 bases between. This CDR3 reads CASSHPYDRRKPFNSGNTIYF. The DNA of the CDR3 is TGTGCCAGCAGCCATCCATATGACAGGAGGAAGCCCTTTAACTCTGGAAACACCATATATTTT.

The chain combines TRBV6-7 with TRBJ1-5; 7 bases map to TRBD1. Being an ORF, TRBV6-7 has a function that is uncertain. CDR3 length: 16 residues. V shed 5 bases and J 0 bases; nucleotides not matched to a gene: 7. The CDR3 region is CASSDPGQPSNQPQHF. CDR3 nucleotide sequence: TGTGCCAGCAGTGACCCGGGACAGCCTAGCAATCAGCCCCAGCATTTT.

This clone was seen only once. The V call is TRBV29-1, the J call TRBJ2-7, with D possibly TRBD1 on 6 matching bases. V was clipped by 4 bases and J by 4 bases, with 11 bases between them. CDR3 length equals 12 residues. From germline, CDR1 is SQVTM and CDR2 ANQGSEA. In DNA form, the CDR3 reads TGCAGCGTTGTCGGGGACACGTACGAGCAGTACTTC. Encoded protein: CSVVGDTYEQYF.

This clone was counted once. CDR3 coding DNA: TGTGCCAGCAGCTCGGAGGGACAGGCCTACGAGCAGTACTTC. It is translated as CASSSEGQAYEQYF. The chain combines TRBV7-9 with TRBJ2-7; 8 bases are a match to TRBD1. The length of the CDR3 is 14 residues. The J segment lost 2 bases and the V segment lost 4 bases, leaving 4 bases of the junction unmatched. The germline V gene encodes CDR1 SEHNR and CDR2 FQNEAQ (reference sequence).

The chain links TRBV9 to TRBJ1-6; 10 positions match TRBD1. V shed 4 bases, J shed 10 bases, and the junction held 8 bases outside the gene matches. The CDR3 totals 15 residues. Looked up from germline, CDR1 is SGDLS and CDR2 is YYNGEE. The CDR3 loop is CASSPRDRGTSPLHF. CDR3 bases: TGTGCCAGCAGCCCCCGGGACAGGGGAACATCACCCCTCCACTTT.

The chain uses TRBV18 and TRBJ1-1; weak D call: TRBD1 (5 bases). Germline CDR1 reads KGHSH; CDR2 reads LQKENI. The CDR3 length is 16 residues. V was trimmed by 3 bases and J by 0 bases, leaving 14 bases between them. The CDR3 protein is CASSPGQGILNTEAFF. CDR3 coding DNA: TGTGCCAGCTCACCGGGGCAGGGCATCCTGAACACTGAAGCTTTCTTT. Full variable domain (outside the CDR3, taken from reference TRBV18 and TRBJ1-1): NAGVMQNPRHLVRRRGQEARLRCSPMKGHSHVYWYRQLPEEGLKFMVYLQKENIIDESGMPKERFSAEFPKEGPSILRIQQVVRGDSAAYFCASSPGQGILNTEAFFGQGTRLTVV.

V and J are TRBV11-2 and TRBJ1-2, with D possibly matching TRBD1 (5 bases). Germline assignment: CDR1 SGHAT and CDR2 FQNNGV. This CDR3 region has 13 residues. V lost 8 bases to trimming and J lost 4 bases, with 14 bases between them. The CDR3 sequence: CASSDQGGYGYTF. Here the CDR3 DNA reads TGTGCCAGCTCAGATCAGGGTGGCTATGGCTACACCTTC.

This chain connects TRBV5-1 to TRBJ2-3; 7 nucleotides align to TRBD2. The CDR3 has 17 amino acids. Trimming at V came to 3 bases and at J to 1 base, leaving 11 bases not matched to a gene. Germline CDR1 reads SGHRS; CDR2 reads YFSETQ. This CDR3 reads CASSSSAGVGGTDTQYF. The CDR3 DNA reads as TGCGCCAGCAGCTCTTCGGCGGGAGTGGGAGGCACAGATACGCAGTATTTT.

The chain has TRBV6-1 and TRBJ2-7; 7 positions agree with TRBD2. This CDR3 is 16 amino acids long. The J segment lost 10 bases and the V segment lost 2 bases, leaving 17 bases of the junction unmatched. Germline CDR1 reads MNHNS; CDR2 reads SASEGT. Here the CDR3 reads CASSERGERSFLGQYF. The CDR3 nucleotides read TGTGCCAGCAGTGAACGGGGGGAGCGGTCCTTCCTTGGCCAGTACTTC.

This chain links TRBV10-3 with TRBJ2-3; D is perhaps TRBD1 (6 bases). Germline values: CDR1 ENHRY, CDR2 SYGVKD. There are 15 residues in the CDR3. Trimming stripped 11 bases from V and 4 bases from J, with 22 bases between. In nucleotides, the CDR3 is TGTGCCTCTTCAAGTGGGCTGAGGGGGTCAGATACGCAGTATTTT. Its translation is CASSSGLRGSDTQYF.

The chain combines TRBV4-1 with TRBJ2-3; 10 bases match TRBD2. Germline CDR1 and CDR2: MGHRA and YSYEKL. CDR3 length: 17 amino acids. Trimming at V came to 0 bases and at J to 1 base, leaving 4 bases not matched to a gene. The DNA for the CDR3 is TGCGCCAGCAGCCAAGACCCGAGCGGGAGGGGCACAGATACGCAGTATTTT. Residues: CASSQDPSGRGTDTQYF.

The gene calls are TRBV5-4 and TRBJ2-3; TRBD1 matches 8 bases. CDR1 is SGHNT and CDR2 is YYREEE in the germline V gene (reference sequence). CDR3 length equals 15 residues. Trimming at V came to 5 bases and at J to 2 bases, leaving 7 bases not matched to a gene. DNA for the CDR3: TGTGCCAGCAGGCGGCAGGGGGCGAACACAGATACGCAGTATTTT. Protein: CASRRQGANTDTQYF.

J is TRBJ1-4 and V is TRBV10-1; no clear D gene. The length of the CDR3 is 16 residues. Between the trimmed V and J ends, which lost 0 bases and 3 bases, there was a span of 11 bases. CDR1 is WNHNN and CDR2 is SYGVQD in the germline V gene (reference sequence). The DNA for the CDR3 is TGCGCCAGCAGTGAGTCAATATGGAGACCTAATGAAAAACTGTTTTTT. Translating gives CASSESIWRPNEKLFF.

The chain uses TRBV29-1 and TRBJ2-6, with D maybe TRBD1 (5 bases). CDR1 is SQVTM and CDR2 is ANQGSEA in the germline V gene. The CDR3 is 15 amino acids. V was pared by 8 bases and J by 1 base, with 15 bases between. The CDR3 DNA is TGCAGCATGACAGCAAAAGTTTCTGGGGCCAACGTCCTGACTTTC. As protein: CSMTAKVSGANVLTF.

This clone was seen a few times. This chain joins TRBV5-8 and TRBJ1-2; D remains unclear. This CDR3 is 13 amino acids long. The germline V gene has CDR1 SGHTS and CDR2 YDEGEE. The V gene lost 0 bases and the J gene lost 7 bases, with 10 bases spanning the gap. The CDR3 sequence: CASSLALEGGYTF. The CDR3 coding sequence is TGTGCCAGCAGCTTGGCCCTAGAGGGTGGCTACACCTTC. The full variable domain, rest sourced from reference TRBV5-8 and TRBJ1-2, is EAGVTQSPTHLIKTRGQQATLRCSPISGHTSVYWYQQALGLGLQFLLWYDEGEERNRGNFPPRFSGRQFPNYSSELNVNALELEDSALYLCASSLALEGGYTFGSGTRLTVV.

This rearrangement joins TRBV28 to TRBJ2-1; tentative D call: TRBD2 (6 bases). Trimming took 7 bases from V and 8 from J, leaving 18 bases between them. Germline lookup yields CDR1 MDHEN and CDR2 SYDVKM. The CDR3 extends over 14 amino acids. CDR3: CASTPSGLDHEQFF. CDR3 DNA: TGTGCCAGCACTCCCAGCGGGCTAGACCATGAGCAGTTCTTC.

V usage is TRBV9 and J usage is TRBJ2-3; the D gene is possibly TRBD1 (6 bases). The CDR3 runs to 15 residues. The V end lost 0 bases, the J end lost 6 bases, and 14 bases lay between the germline ends. Germline V gene sequence: CDR1 SGDLS, CDR2 YYNGEE. CDR3 coding DNA: TGTGCCAGCAGCGTAGACAGGGTTGAAACGGATACGCAGTATTTT. Its protein product is CASSVDRVETDTQYF.

The table lists this clone with a count of one. The V call is TRBV21-1, the J call TRBJ2-7; the table's D gene call, TRBD2, was not cross checked with the DNA. TRBV21-1 is a documented pseudogene. The CDR3 loop spans 15 amino acids. CDR3 coding DNA: TGTGCCAGCAGCAAAGAGGCTAGCGGATCCTACGAGCAGTACTTC. It translates to CASSKEASGSYEQYF.

This chain connects TRBV6-1 to TRBJ1-5, with D possibly TRBD1 on 5 matching bases. CDR3 size: 14 residues. The germline gives CDR1 MNHNS, CDR2 SASEGT. Trimming removed 6 bases at V and 7 bases at J, with 16 bases between. CDR3 in amino acids: CASSQAGVGQPQHF. CDR3 nucleotide sequence: TGTGCCAGCAGCCAAGCGGGGGTGGGGCAGCCCCAGCATTTT.

This clone has only one observation. The chain employs TRBV28 and TRBJ2-7; D is perhaps TRBD2 (5 bases). The germline CDR1 and CDR2 sequences are MDHEN and SYDVKM. CDR3 size: 17 residues. Trimming left V 1 base short and J 3 bases short, with 19 bases between. This CDR3 reads CASSLSPLVFADYEQYF. The CDR3 coding sequence is TGTGCCAGCAGTTTATCCCCACTAGTTTTCGCGGACTACGAGCAGTACTTC.

The rearrangement links TRBV5-6 to TRBJ1-1; D not resolved. V was shortened by 0 bases and J by 2 bases, with 17 bases between the two germline ends. Germline loops: CDR1 SGHDT, CDR2 YYEEEE. This CDR3 spans 17 amino acids. CDR3 residues: CASSLGKRGDRNTEAFF. The CDR3 DNA sequence: TGTGCCAGCAGCTTGGGAAAGCGCGGAGACCGAAACACTGAAGCTTTCTTT.

This clone was observed a few times. The genes are TRBV28 and TRBJ1-2; 8 bases align to TRBD1. The germline V gene has CDR1 MDHEN and CDR2 SYDVKM. V was pared by 4 bases and J by 8 bases, with 9 bases of the junction left unmatched. This CDR3 comprises 14 residues. CDR3 bases: TGTGCCAGCAGTTATTTGGACAGGGATAGGGGCTACACCTTC. Protein product: CASSYLDRDRGYTF.